This passage covers 10 T cell receptor beta chains from one sample sequenced in a study of CD8 T cells in ankylosing spondylitis. Each CDR3 protein gets one entry after TCRdb re-called the 5' RACE reads with MiXCR. This table holds about 230,000 distinct CDR3 sequences, less than 9.5% found once. The sample was blood, either unsorted or a sorted T cell fraction (not recorded which). These receptors all come from a female donor with ankylosing spondylitis or in good health (not recorded which).

This clonotype was picked up a small number of times. V is TRBV6-1 and J is TRBJ2-2; D might be TRBD2 (7 bases). CDR3 size: 14 residues. Trimming took 11 bases from V and 4 from J, leaving 17 bases between them. Germline V gene data show CDR1 as MNHNS and CDR2 as SASEGT. The CDR3 coding sequence is TGTGCCGGGGGAGGGGGGGCCGGCACCGGGGAGCTGTTTTTT. This encodes CAGGGGAGTGELFF.

This clonotype was detected ten times or more. The CDR3 spells CSVDRNSQETQYF. CDR3 DNA sequence: TGCAGCGTTGACCGGAACTCACAAGAGACCCAGTACTTC. The V gene is TRBV29-1, the J gene TRBJ2-5; D not resolved. In germline, CDR1 is SQVTM, CDR2 ANQGSEA. With 3 bases removed from V and 2 bases from J, the gap between germline ends came to 10 bases. CDR3 length: 13 amino acids.

This clonotype was detected a few times. The gene calls are TRBV6-5 and TRBJ2-1; no definite D call. CDR1 MNHEY and CDR2 SVGAGI come from the germline V gene. The CDR3 length is 15 residues. V lost 1 base and J 5 bases, leaving 12 bases between the germline ends. In DNA, the CDR3 is TGTGCCAGCAGTTACTTTCCAGGTGACCACAATGAGCAGTTCTTC. Residues: CASSYFPGDHNEQFF.

This clonotype was seen repeatedly, ten times or more. This sequence joins TRBV10-2 and TRBJ1-1, with D hard to call. This CDR3 has 13 amino acids. Looked up from germline, CDR1 is WSHSY and CDR2 is SAAADI. V lost 0 bases and J 5 bases, leaving 7 bases between the germline ends. CDR3 nucleotides: TGCGCCAGCAGTGAGTCGGACCTAACTGAAGCTTTCTTT. Encoded protein: CASSESDLTEAFF.

This clonotype turned up a few times. V gene TRBV20-1 combines with J gene TRBJ2-6, with D maybe TRBD1 (5 bases). The CDR3 runs 12 residues. Germline lookup yields CDR1 DFQATT and CDR2 SNEGSKA (reference sequence). Trimming pared 0 bases from V and 12 bases from J, leaving 9 bases between. CDR3 region: CSARDKGLVLTF. The CDR3, as DNA: TGCAGTGCTAGAGATAAGGGGCTCGTCCTGACTTTC.

The sample holds many counts of this clonotype. The genes are TRBV4-3 and TRBJ2-3; no firm D call. Per the germline V gene, CDR1 is LGHNA and CDR2 is YSLEER. This CDR3 region has 13 residues. Trimming stripped 4 bases from V and 5 bases from J, with 10 bases between. CDR3: CASSRSMGDTQYF. CDR3 nucleotides: TGCGCCAGCAGCCGTTCGATGGGAGATACGCAGTATTTT.

This clonotype came up many times. This chain connects TRBV7-8 to TRBJ2-2; possible D gene TRBD1, 6 bases. Trimming left V 3 bases short and J 3 bases short, with 11 bases between. The CDR3 has 15 amino acids. CDR1 is SGHVS and CDR2 is FQNEAQ in the germline V gene. The CDR3 sequence: CASSFDRTYTGELFF. CDR3 nucleotides: TGTGCCAGCAGCTTCGACAGGACGTACACCGGGGAGCTGTTTTTT.

This clonotype appeared a single time. This could be a read error, since a much larger clone is one nucleotide away. This sequence joins TRBV13 and TRBJ2-1; 13 nucleotides match TRBD2. The germline V gene has CDR1 PRHDT and CDR2 FYEKMQ (reference sequence). The CDR3 runs 16 residues. CDR3 amino acids: CTSRPLWTSGSNEQFF. The CDR3 nucleotides are TGTACCAGCAGACCTTTATGGACTAGCGGGAGTAATGAGCAGTTCTTC.

This clonotype was counted at least ten times. V gene TRBV12-3 or TRBV12-4 combines with J gene TRBJ1-1; D gene ambiguous. The CDR3 runs to 15 residues. V was clipped by 4 bases and J by 0 bases, with 12 bases between them. The CDR3 is CASSWIRDMNTEAFF. Written as DNA, the CDR3 is TGTGCCAGCAGTTGGATCAGAGACATGAACACTGAAGCTTTCTTT.

This clonotype occurred many times. The CDR3 sequence is CASSFRGGYEQYF. The CDR3 region has the DNA TGTGCCAGCAGCTTCAGGGGTGGTTACGAGCAGTACTTC. The chain couples TRBV7-9 to TRBJ2-7; D might be TRBD1 (6 bases). V was clipped by 3 bases and J by 4 bases, with 10 bases between them. The length of the CDR3 is 13 residues. Germline V gene sequence: CDR1 SEHNR, CDR2 FQNEAQ (reference sequence). Drawing the rest from reference TRBV7-9 and TRBJ2-7, the complete variable domain is DTGVSQNPRHKITKRGQNVTFRCDPISEHNRLYWYRQTLGQGPEFLTYFQNEAQLEKSRLLSDRFSAERPKGSFSTLEIQRTEQGDSAMYLCASSFRGGYEQYFGPGTRLTVT.